This TCR beta chain was sequenced for a study of cytomegalovirus exposure and HLA in healthy donors. CDR1 and CDR2 from the germline V gene are SGHRS and YFSETQ. With 3 bases removed from V and 0 bases from J, the gap between germline ends came to 9 bases. The CDR3 totals 14 residues. The PCR had 60 Vbeta and 13 Jbeta primers. The repertoire was sequenced with immunoSEQ multiplex PCR; TCRdb's copy has only in-frame clones and lacks some. This table holds about 150,000 clones, roughly three quarters found once. The clonotype was recovered from a male donor in good health and CMV-seronegative. Sequencing was carried out using PBMCs. This rearrangement joins TRBV5-1 to TRBJ1-1, with D tentatively TRBD1 (6 bases). Here the CDR3 reads CASSSGQMNTEAFF. CDR3 nucleotides: TGCGCCAGCAGCTCAGGACAGATGAACACTGAAGCTTTCTTT.